The following is a TCR beta chain sequence with its context. The data were obtained in a study of PD-1 blockade in mismatch repair-deficient tumors. TCRdb's table, derived via immunoSEQ multiplex PCR, lists solely in-frame clones and lacks some. Here the sample spans 130,000 or so clones, about 85% being singletons. After removal of 4 bases from V and 3 bases from J, the junction contained 9 bases not matched to a gene. The CDR3 runs to 15 residues. Germline V gives CDR1 SGHDT, CDR2 YYEEEE. The V call is TRBV5-6, the J call TRBJ1-1; 7 bases match TRBD1. The receptor's source is an adult with mismatch repair-deficient cancer. The material sequenced was peripheral blood, taken 44 weeks after starting pembrolizumab. The CDR3 nucleotides read TGTGCCAGCAGCCGGGAAAAGGGGGCAGACACTGAAGCTTTCTTT. Translating gives CASSREKGADTEAFF.